Following are 21 T cell receptor beta chains from one sample sequenced in a study of cytomegalovirus exposure and HLA in healthy donors. Primers for the PCR totalled 60 Vbeta and 13 Jbeta. Assay used: immunoSEQ multiplex PCR; TCRdb lists only in-frame clones, some missing. This sample has about 80,000 clones, with around 62% found just once. Sequenced sample: PBMCs. The origin of the receptors is a male donor in good health and CMV-seropositive.

The chain joins TRBV27 to TRBJ1-5, with unresolved D. The CDR3 length is 14 residues. V gave up 4 bases and J gave up 7 bases, with 14 bases separating them. Germline V gene data show CDR1 as MNHEY and CDR2 as SMNVEV (reference sequence). The CDR3 reads CASSSSGRGQPQHF. DNA of the CDR3: TGTGCCAGCAGTTCCTCCGGGCGCGGGCAGCCCCAGCATTTT.

The rearrangement links TRBV28 to TRBJ2-7, with TRBD2 identical over 8 bases. Germline V lookup: CDR1 MDHEN, CDR2 SYDVKM. V was clipped by 7 bases and J by 1 base; unmatched bases: 9. This CDR3 spans 15 amino acids. CDR3 bases: TGTGCCAGCACCACTCCTACTAGCGGTTCCTACGAGCAGTACTTC. Protein: CASTTPTSGSYEQYF.

The V gene is TRBV7-9, the J gene TRBJ2-1, with 7 bases lining up with TRBD2. After removal of 0 bases from V and 9 bases from J, the junction contained 8 bases not matched to a gene. Germline lookup yields CDR1 SEHNR and CDR2 FQNEAQ (reference sequence). CDR3 length: 15 amino acids. The DNA for the CDR3 is TGTGCCAGCAGCTTAGCATTGCGGGAGAGGGCTGAGCAGTTCTTC. Translating gives CASSLALRERAEQFF.

This clone was observed a few times. The V gene is TRBV7-9, the J gene TRBJ2-7, with TRBD2 matching over 16 bases. The ends lost 4 bases at V and 6 bases at J; junction bases unmatched: 12. Germline CDR1 reads SEHNR; CDR2 reads FQNEAQ (reference sequence). CDR3 length: 18 amino acids. DNA of the CDR3: TGTGCCAGCAGCTCCGGGACTAGCGGGGGGGGCCGTAAGGGCGAGCAGTACTTC. It codes for CASSSGTSGGGRKGEQYF.

This clone appeared a few times. The chain has TRBV7-6 and TRBJ2-5, with D perhaps matching TRBD2 (5 bases). The V end was cut by 3 bases, the J end by 5 bases, with 22 bases between. The CDR3 loop spans 17 amino acids. Germline V gives CDR1 SGHVS, CDR2 FNYEAQ. Here the CDR3 reads CASSFFPRGKSLETQYF. The CDR3 DNA is TGTGCCAGCAGCTTTTTCCCTCGAGGGAAGTCCTTGGAGACCCAGTACTTC.

The chain links TRBV5-1 to TRBJ1-1; D gene uncertain. This CDR3 spans 16 amino acids. In germline, CDR1 is SGHRS, CDR2 YFSETQ. Trimming removed 4 bases at V and 10 bases at J, with 26 bases between. CDR3 protein: CASSLTIGGAGAGAFF. CDR3 bases: TGCGCCAGCAGCCTGACCATTGGCGGCGCGGGCGCGGGAGCTTTCTTT.

This clone was detected only once. This chain connects TRBV12-5 to TRBJ2-1; the match to TRBD2 covers 7 bases. The CDR3 is 15 residues long. Germline CDR1 LGHNT, CDR2 FRNRAP. J gave up 10 bases and V 4 bases, and 13 bases lay outside the gene matches. The CDR3 spells CASGSRLAGSGEQFF. For the CDR3, the DNA is TGTGCTAGTGGTTCCCGACTAGCCGGAAGTGGGGAGCAGTTCTTC. Supplemented by reference TRBV12-5 and TRBJ2-1, the full variable domain reads DARVTQTPRHKVTEMGQEVTMRCQPILGHNTVFWYRQTMMQGLELLAYFRNRAPLDDSGMPKDRFSAEMPDATLATLKIQPSEPRDSAVYFCASGSRLAGSGEQFFGPGTRLTVL.

This sequence joins TRBV23-1 and TRBJ1-2; 8 positions match TRBD1. TRBV23-1 is identified as an open reading frame with a role that is uncertain. The V segment lost 2 bases and the J segment 0 bases; nucleotides outside the gene matches: 11. This CDR3 comprises 18 residues. The CDR3 nucleotides are TGCGCCAGCAGTCAACCGGACAGGGTCAACAGAGCTAACTATGGCTACACCTTC. Residues: CASSQPDRVNRANYGYTF.

This clone showed up just once. This chain uses TRBV7-9 with TRBJ1-1; tentative D call: TRBD1 (5 bases). The V end was cut by 5 bases, the J end by 8 bases, with 12 bases between. From germline, CDR1 is SEHNR and CDR2 FQNEAQ (reference sequence). CDR3 length: 12 residues. This CDR3 is CASSPIGGEAFF. As DNA, the CDR3 is TGTGCCAGCAGCCCCATTGGGGGGGAAGCTTTCTTT.

V usage is TRBV29-1 and J usage is TRBJ1-4; no clear D. The CDR3 consists of 15 residues. The germline V gene encodes CDR1 SQVTM and CDR2 ANQGSEA. The V gene lost 0 bases and the J gene lost 4 bases, with 12 bases spanning the gap. The CDR3 here is CSVEEHGDYNEKLFF. The DNA for the CDR3 is TGCAGCGTTGAAGAACACGGGGATTATAATGAAAAACTGTTTTTT.

The V gene is TRBV7-3, the J gene TRBJ2-3; 7 bases are shared with TRBD1. CDR3 length equals 15 residues. V trimming: 0 bases; J trimming: 3 bases; junction bases outside the gene matches: 3. The germline gives CDR1 SGHTA, CDR2 FQGTGA. CDR3 region: CASSLTGGETDTQYF. The CDR3 DNA follows: TGTGCCAGCAGCTTAACAGGGGGCGAGACAGATACGCAGTATTTT.

V is TRBV5-5 and J is TRBJ1-1; 7 bases agree with TRBD1. Trimming removed 4 bases from V and 4 bases from J; junction bases left unmatched: 4. The CDR3 has 13 residues. Germline CDR1 SGHKS, CDR2 YYEKEE (reference sequence). The CDR3 reads CASSQRQGTEAFF. CDR3 coding DNA: TGTGCCAGCAGCCAACGACAGGGCACTGAAGCTTTCTTT.

The gene calls are TRBV10-3 and TRBJ2-6; TRBD1 might be the D (6 bases). This CDR3 contains 13 residues. CDR1 and CDR2 (germline): ENHRY, SYGVKD. V was shortened by 7 bases and J by 5 bases, with 9 bases between the two germline ends. This chain's CDR3 is CAITWDRANVLTF. The CDR3 DNA is TGTGCCATCACTTGGGACAGGGCCAACGTCCTGACTTTC.

This clone was counted only a few times. CDR3 nucleotides: TGCGCCAGCAGCCAACAGCCAGGCTTGAACACTGAAGCTTTCTTT. The encoded protein is CASSQQPGLNTEAFF. The chain uses TRBV4-1 and TRBJ1-1; the D is unclear. Germline loops: CDR1 MGHRA, CDR2 YSYEKL. V lost 2 bases and J lost 0, with 10 bases in between. CDR3 size: 15 residues.

V and J are TRBV10-3 and TRBJ2-5, with 7 bases matching TRBD2. With 3 bases clipped from V and 0 bases from J, the junction kept 10 bases outside the gene matches. The CDR3 has 17 amino acids. Germline V gives CDR1 ENHRY, CDR2 SYGVKD. The CDR3 sequence is CAISEGLAALYQETQYF. In nucleotides, the CDR3 is TGTGCCATCAGTGAAGGGCTAGCGGCCTTGTACCAAGAGACCCAGTACTTC.

The sample holds a few counts of this clone. This chain uses TRBV5-4 with TRBJ2-7; TRBD2 agrees at 8 bases. CDR1 is SGHNT, CDR2 YYREEE, per germline (reference sequence). The V and J ends lost 0 bases and 4 bases, in that order; junction bases with no gene match: 3. There are 14 residues in the CDR3. CDR3 loop: CASSLDSGGYEQYF. The CDR3 region has the DNA TGTGCCAGCAGCTTGGACAGCGGGGGTTACGAGCAGTACTTC.

The CDR3 loop is CASSPANRGSPLHF. CDR3 DNA: TGTGCCAGCTCACCGGCTAATCGAGGCTCACCCCTCCACTTT. The chain uses TRBV18 and TRBJ1-6; no firm D call. Germline V lookup: CDR1 KGHSH, CDR2 LQKENI. The V gene lost 3 bases and the J gene lost 10 bases, with 13 bases spanning the gap. This CDR3 has 14 amino acids.

The chain uses TRBV6-1 and TRBJ2-3, with 14 bases fitting TRBD2. V trimming: 6 bases; J trimming: 4 bases; junction bases outside the gene matches: 3. Germline CDR1 reads MNHNS; CDR2 reads SASEGT. The length of the CDR3 is 15 residues. The chain's CDR3 is CASRGLAGGADTQYF. The DNA of the CDR3 is TGTGCCAGCAGAGGACTAGCGGGAGGTGCAGATACGCAGTATTTT.

There are a few counts of this clone. The genes are TRBV11-2 and TRBJ2-3; TRBD2 aligns across 7 bases. Trimming at V came to 7 bases and at J to 1 base, leaving 2 bases not matched to a gene. The germline V gene encodes CDR1 SGHAT and CDR2 FQNNGV. The CDR3 totals 13 residues. The CDR3 coding sequence is TGTGCCAGCACCCTAGCGGGCACAGATACGCAGTATTTT. Translated: CASTLAGTDTQYF.

V usage is TRBV7-2 and J usage is TRBJ1-5; no clear D. Between the trimmed V and J ends, which lost 1 base and 5 bases, there was a span of 6 bases. Per the germline V gene, CDR1 is SGHTA and CDR2 is FQGNSA. CDR3 length: 13 amino acids. The chain's CDR3 is CASSLVADQPQHF. Here the CDR3 DNA reads TGTGCCAGCAGCTTAGTGGCAGATCAGCCCCAGCATTTT.

The chain carries TRBV2 and TRBJ2-1; D is possibly TRBD2 (6 bases). The CDR3 is 13 amino acids. Per germline, CDR1 SNHLY and CDR2 FYNNEI. V was shortened by 4 bases and J by 6 bases, with 10 bases between the two germline ends. CDR3 coding DNA: TGTGCCAGCAGTGTCCCGACTAGCAATGAGCAGTTCTTC. Translating it yields CASSVPTSNEQFF.